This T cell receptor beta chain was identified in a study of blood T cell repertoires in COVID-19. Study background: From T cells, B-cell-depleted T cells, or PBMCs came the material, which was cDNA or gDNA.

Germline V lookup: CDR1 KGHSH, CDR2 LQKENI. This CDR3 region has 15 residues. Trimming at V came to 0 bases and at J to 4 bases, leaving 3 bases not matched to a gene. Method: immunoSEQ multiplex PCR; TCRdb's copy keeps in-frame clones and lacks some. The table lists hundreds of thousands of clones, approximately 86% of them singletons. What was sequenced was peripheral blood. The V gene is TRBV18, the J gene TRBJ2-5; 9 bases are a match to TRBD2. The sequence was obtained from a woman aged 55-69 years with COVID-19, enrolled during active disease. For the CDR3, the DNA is TGTGCCAGCTCACCACCGATACTAGCGGGAGAGACCCAGTACTTC. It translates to CASSPPILAGETQYF.